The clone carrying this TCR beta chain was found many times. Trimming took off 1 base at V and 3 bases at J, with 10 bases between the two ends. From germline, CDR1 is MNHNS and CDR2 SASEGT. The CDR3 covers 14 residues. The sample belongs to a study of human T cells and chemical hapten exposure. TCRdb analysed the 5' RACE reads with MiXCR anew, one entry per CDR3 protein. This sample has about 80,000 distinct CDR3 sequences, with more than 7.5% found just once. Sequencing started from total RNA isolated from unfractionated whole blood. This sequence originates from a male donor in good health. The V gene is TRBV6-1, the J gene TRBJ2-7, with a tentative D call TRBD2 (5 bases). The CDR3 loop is CASSEEASYYEQYF. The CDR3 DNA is TGTGCCAGCAGTGAAGAGGCTAGCTACTACGAGCAGTACTTC.